These 15 T cell receptor beta chains came from one sample sequenced in a study of low-dose radiotherapy and immunotherapy resistance in tumors. TRAV- and TRBV-specific primers were used for first-strand cDNA, which covered alpha and beta chains. TCR amplification used 20 PCR cycles, a constant-region primer and a V-primer adapter. TCRdb re-derived calls from the reads in MiXCR, one entry per CDR3 protein. The repertoire holds 80,000 to 95,000 distinct CDR3 sequences, with 8% to 10% as singletons. Time point here: before trial treatment. The source material was PBMCs, sampled before treatment. These receptors came from a male donor with prostate cancer.

This clonotype came up many times. This chain uses TRBV12-3 or TRBV12-4 with TRBJ2-7, with 8 bases lining up with TRBD1. V was pared by 5 bases and J by 1 base, with 16 bases of the junction left unmatched. This CDR3 region has 18 residues. This CDR3 reads CASSPHMQGAKTSYEQYF. The CDR3 coding sequence is TGTGCCAGCAGTCCCCATATGCAGGGGGCTAAAACGTCCTACGAGCAGTACTTC.

The sample holds many counts of this clonotype. The chain is built from TRBV4-2 and TRBJ2-7; the D gene is possibly TRBD2 (6 bases). There are 16 residues in the CDR3. V lost 4 bases and J 0 bases, leaving 16 bases between the germline ends. Per the germline V gene, CDR1 is LGHNA and CDR2 is YNFKEQ. This CDR3 is CASSPRGTQSSYEQYF. The CDR3, as DNA: TGTGCCAGCAGCCCCCGGGGGACTCAGAGCTCCTACGAGCAGTACTTC.

CDR3 in DNA: TGTGCCAGCAGCTTAGATTTGGACACTGAAGCTTTCTTT. As protein: CASSLDLDTEAFF. The chain uses TRBV13 and TRBJ1-1; no clear D. Trimming removed 1 base from V and 3 bases from J, with 6 bases in between. Germline V gives CDR1 PRHDT, CDR2 FYEKMQ (reference sequence). This CDR3 is 13 amino acids long.

The V gene is TRBV15, the J gene TRBJ1-2; D not resolved. The CDR3 covers 12 residues. Trimming pared 5 bases from V and 5 bases from J, leaving 9 bases between. From germline, CDR1 is LNHNV and CDR2 YYDKDF (reference sequence). The CDR3 DNA follows: TGTGCCACCAGCGGCGTGGGTTATGGCTACACCTTC. Translation: CATSGVGYGYTF.

In this sample, this clonotype turned up many times. This chain connects TRBV27 to TRBJ2-3; D gene unclear. The CDR3 covers 14 residues. CDR1 and CDR2 from the germline V gene are MNHEY and SMNVEV (reference sequence). Trimming removed 1 base from V and 4 bases from J, with 9 bases in between. The CDR3 DNA sequence: TGTGCCAGCAGTTTATATCAGGCCCCAGATACGCAGTATTTT. It encodes CASSLYQAPDTQYF.

This clonotype showed up many times. The chain employs TRBV12-3 or TRBV12-4 and TRBJ2-1, with D maybe TRBD2 (5 bases). There are 14 residues in the CDR3. Trimming took 6 bases from V and 0 from J, leaving 9 bases between them. CDR3 DNA sequence: TGTGCCAGCAGGGAGGTACTCTCCTACAATGAGCAGTTCTTC. Its protein product is CASREVLSYNEQFF.

This clonotype was detected ten times or more. J is TRBJ2-7 and V is TRBV20-1; 8 bases agree with TRBD2. CDR1 and CDR2 from the germline V gene are DFQATT and SNEGSKA (reference sequence). The CDR3 length is 16 residues. V shed 0 bases, J shed 2 bases, and the junction held 9 bases outside the gene matches. Here the CDR3 reads CSARDTTSDTAYEQYF. The CDR3 DNA sequence: TGCAGTGCTAGAGATACGACTAGCGATACGGCCTACGAGCAGTACTTC.

This clonotype was detected many times. CDR3 in DNA: TGTGCCAGCAGTTTCACAGGGCTCTCGTACGAGCAGTACTTC. This gives the protein CASSFTGLSYEQYF. The rearrangement links TRBV28 to TRBJ2-7; TRBD1 is a possible D gene (6 bases). Germline lookup yields CDR1 MDHEN and CDR2 SYDVKM. The V and J ends lost 3 bases and 4 bases respectively, with 13 bases between them. This CDR3 has 14 amino acids.

This clonotype was counted many times. The rearrangement uses TRBV20-1 and TRBJ2-5, with D possibly being TRBD2 (7 bases). V was clipped by 3 bases and J by 4 bases, with 12 bases between them. This CDR3 comprises 13 residues. Germline values: CDR1 DFQATT, CDR2 SNEGSKA (reference sequence). The CDR3 nucleotides read TGCAGTGCTAGCCAGGGAGGGGGAGAGACCCAGTACTTC. Amino acid sequence: CSASQGGGETQYF.

This clonotype has ten or more counts. The CDR3 loop is CASSPMTSGGYGTQYF. The CDR3 DNA is TGTGCCAGCAGCCCAATGACTAGCGGGGGCTATGGTACGCAGTATTTT. This rearrangement joins TRBV7-9 to TRBJ2-3; 12 bases are shared with TRBD2. This CDR3 has 16 residues. Trimming at V came to 5 bases and at J to 8 bases, leaving 11 bases not matched to a gene. Germline lookup yields CDR1 SEHNR and CDR2 FQNEAQ (reference sequence).

Many counts were recorded for this clonotype. CDR3 sequence reads: CASSHRGNSLTDTQYF. The DNA for the CDR3 is TGCGCCAGCAGTCATAGGGGGAATAGTCTGACAGATACGCAGTATTTT. The V call is TRBV23-1, the J call TRBJ2-3; D possibly corresponds to TRBD1 (6 bases). TRBV23-1 is designated an ORF whose function remains uncertain. CDR3 length: 16 amino acids. V dropped 3 bases and J dropped 3 bases, with 16 bases sitting between them.

This clonotype has at least ten counts. The rearrangement links TRBV7-2 to TRBJ2-1; 11 positions match TRBD2. Germline V gene data show CDR1 as SGHTA and CDR2 as FQGNSA. V dropped 6 bases and J dropped 7; count of bases not matched to a gene: 8. The length of the CDR3 is 15 residues. This CDR3 reads CASRRGLAEGNEQFF. In DNA, the CDR3 is TGTGCCAGCAGACGGGGACTAGCGGAGGGGAATGAGCAGTTCTTC.

This clonotype has at least ten counts. V usage is TRBV28 and J usage is TRBJ2-2, with 12 nucleotides matching TRBD2. Germline CDR1 reads MDHEN; CDR2 reads SYDVKM. J lost 4 bases, V lost 2 bases, and 5 bases had no gene match. The CDR3 is 17 amino acids. The CDR3 reads CASSLLAGGPGTGELFF. In DNA, the CDR3 is TGTGCCAGCAGTTTACTAGCGGGAGGGCCGGGCACCGGGGAGCTGTTTTTT.

The sample holds many counts of this clonotype. The chain couples TRBV7-8 to TRBJ2-1; TRBD2 aligns across 10 bases. The CDR3 loop spans 18 amino acids. CDR1 and CDR2 (germline): SGHVS, FQNEAQ. Germline trimming cut 5 bases from V and 4 bases from J; bases unmatched to any gene: 14. The DNA for the CDR3 is TGTGCCAGCAGCCCGCAAGCGGGAGGGAACCCGACGTACAATGAGCAGTTCTTC. Amino acids: CASSPQAGGNPTYNEQFF.

This clonotype was seen ten or more times. The V gene is TRBV5-5, the J gene TRBJ2-5, with 9 bases aligning to TRBD1. This CDR3 region has 15 residues. After removal of 4 bases from V and 5 bases from J, the junction contained 9 bases not matched to a gene. Germline CDR1 is SGHKS and CDR2 is YYEKEE (reference sequence). Written as DNA, the CDR3 is TGTGCCAGCAGCGATCAGGGACAGGGAAGGGAGACCCAGTACTTC. Encoded protein: CASSDQGQGRETQYF.